One and the same sample provided the 21 T cell receptor beta chains below, sequenced in a study of cytomegalovirus exposure and HLA in healthy donors (dated by TCRdb to 2016 to 2017). Libraries were prepared through the immunoSEQ multiplex PCR assay. For the multiplex PCR, a mixture combining 60 forward primers for TCR Vbeta segments and 13 reverse primers for TCR Jbeta segments was used. Imported from immuneACCESS, the table was reduced by TCRdb to in-frame sequences with V and J called. These copies leave out some clones; in studies compared against another copy, an unresolved V gene accounts for under half, and the cause of the remainder is not known. Present in this sample are nearly 110,000 clones, more than 60% of which were seen just once. The top ten hold 6.1% of the sample. The sequencing sample was made of PBMCs. These receptors originate from a woman in her 50s in good health and CMV-seropositive.

The gene calls are TRBV2 and TRBJ1-3, with D unresolved. CDR3 length: 14 amino acids. CDR1 is SNHLY, CDR2 FYNNEI, per germline. The V and J ends lost 6 bases and 4 bases respectively, with 13 bases between them. The CDR3 loop reads CASRSQAGGNTIYF. The DNA for the CDR3 is TGTGCCAGCAGATCCCAAGCGGGCGGAAACACCATATATTTT.

This clone was seen a handful of times. The chain uses TRBV18 and TRBJ1-1, with a weak D call TRBD1 (6 bases). The V gene's germline CDR1 is KGHSH and CDR2 LQKENI. Trimming stripped 6 bases from V and 0 bases from J, with 20 bases between. The CDR3 contains 17 residues. The CDR3 sequence is CASSTLQEDRLNTEAFF. DNA of the CDR3: TGTGCCAGCTCTACGCTCCAAGAAGACAGGCTGAACACTGAAGCTTTCTTT.

The rearrangement links TRBV10-1 to TRBJ2-1, with D perhaps TRBD2 (6 bases). Trimming shortened V by 4 bases and J by 0 bases, and 13 bases separated the two germline ends. The V gene's germline CDR1 is WNHNN and CDR2 SYGVQD (reference sequence). This CDR3 comprises 16 residues. In DNA form, the CDR3 reads TGCGCCAGCAGTGTCTGTCCGGGGGACTCCTACAATGAGCAGTTCTTC. This encodes CASSVCPGDSYNEQFF.

This clone has a single count. V is TRBV28 and J is TRBJ2-1; D is perhaps TRBD1 (6 bases). Germline CDR1 reads MDHEN; CDR2 reads SYDVKM. V lost 3 bases and J 11 bases, leaving 14 bases between the germline ends. This CDR3 has 13 amino acids. The chain's CDR3 is CASSFGVQGKQFF. The CDR3 DNA reads as TGTGCCAGCAGTTTCGGGGTACAGGGAAAGCAGTTCTTC.

V gene TRBV15 combines with J gene TRBJ2-3; possible D gene TRBD1, 6 bases. This CDR3 spans 13 amino acids. Germline CDR1 and CDR2: LNHNV and YYDKDF (reference sequence). The ends were cut back, 0 bases at V and 9 bases at J, with 10 bases in the middle. The CDR3 sequence: CATSRDEGDTQYF. Here the CDR3 DNA reads TGTGCCACCAGCAGAGATGAGGGGGACACGCAGTATTTT.

The J gene is TRBJ1-3, the V gene TRBV5-5; perhaps TRBD1 as D (6 bases). Germline-derived CDR1 and CDR2 are SGHKS and YYEKEE (reference sequence). V lost 1 base and J 0 bases, leaving 11 bases between the germline ends. This CDR3 is 16 amino acids long. The DNA of the CDR3 is TGTGCCAGCAGCTTGAATTTCAGGGGCTCTGGAAACACCATATATTTT. This sequence encodes CASSLNFRGSGNTIYF.

The chain employs TRBV5-1 and TRBJ1-5; possibly TRBD1 for D (5 bases). The germline gives CDR1 SGHRS, CDR2 YFSETQ. This CDR3 comprises 14 residues. V was pared by 4 bases and J by 4 bases, with 12 bases between. The CDR3 region has the DNA TGCGCCAGCAGCCCAACAGGTCTGAATCAGCCCCAGCATTTT. Translation gives CASSPTGLNQPQHF.

This clone was seen a few times. V and J are TRBV9 and TRBJ1-3; 9 positions agree with TRBD1. Germline assignment: CDR1 SGDLS and CDR2 YYNGEE. CDR3 length: 15 residues. After removal of 4 bases from V and 9 bases from J, the junction contained 11 bases not matched to a gene. The CDR3 spells CASSLGPGQGSTIYF. The CDR3 DNA is TGTGCCAGCAGCTTGGGACCGGGACAGGGTAGCACCATATATTTT.

A note on this clone: Mismatch with germline at one junction end may stem from a read error. This chain uses TRBV7-9 with TRBJ1-4, with D hard to call. Germline CDR1 is SEHNR and CDR2 is FQNEAQ (reference sequence). The CDR3 extends over 14 amino acids. In DNA form, the CDR3 reads TGTTCCAGCAGCTTTAGAGCAACTAATGAAAAACTGTTTTTT. Translation: CSSSFRATNEKLFF. Full variable domain (missing parts from reference TRBV7-9 and TRBJ1-4): DTGVSQNPRHKITKRGQNVTFRCDPISEHNRLYWYRQTLGQGPEFLTYFQNEAQLEKSRLLSDRFSAERPKGSFSTLEIQRTEQGDSAMYLCSSSFRATNEKLFFGSGTQLSVL.

The rearrangement uses TRBV11-1 and TRBJ2-7; 9 bases match TRBD2. V lost 1 base, J lost 2 bases, and 3 bases stayed unmatched. CDR1 and CDR2 (germline): SGHAT, FQDESV (reference sequence). CDR3 length equals 15 residues. The CDR3 nucleotides read TGTGCCAGCAGCTTAGAAGCGGGGGGCGCCTACGAGCAGTACTTC. It is translated as CASSLEAGGAYEQYF.

The genes are TRBV28 and TRBJ1-5; 8 positions agree with TRBD1. The germline CDR1 and CDR2 sequences are MDHEN and SYDVKM. The CDR3 contains 16 residues. V lost 3 bases and J lost 2; bases outside the gene matches: 6. CDR3 region: CASSFSRGQGNQPQHF. The CDR3 nucleotides are TGTGCCAGCAGTTTCAGCAGGGGGCAAGGCAATCAGCCCCAGCATTTT.

The J gene is TRBJ2-5, the V gene TRBV5-1; TRBD2 aligns across 8 bases. Losses at the gene ends were 4 bases for V and 5 bases for J; bases not matched to a gene: 13. Germline CDR1 and CDR2: SGHRS and YFSETQ. The CDR3 covers 16 residues. CDR3 protein: CASSPGTGGPPETQYF. CDR3 bases: TGCGCCAGCAGCCCGGGGACGGGGGGGCCTCCCGAGACCCAGTACTTC.

This clone was seen a single time. V usage is TRBV28 and J usage is TRBJ1-2; D is unresolved. The ends were cut back, 6 bases at V and 5 bases at J, with 10 bases in the middle. Germline V lookup: CDR1 MDHEN, CDR2 SYDVKM. The CDR3 runs 12 residues. The CDR3 reads CASRSPGYGYTF. Written as DNA, the CDR3 is TGTGCCAGCAGGTCACCGGGATATGGCTACACCTTC.

This clone was seen a single time. The chain recombines TRBV4-1 with TRBJ2-1; the match to TRBD2 covers 9 bases. The trim removed 0 bases at V and 2 bases at J, leaving 5 bases unmatched. CDR1 and CDR2 from the germline V gene are MGHRA and YSYEKL. The CDR3 runs to 17 residues. The CDR3 nucleotides read TGCGCCAGCAGCCAAGATGGAGTAGCGGGGGCCTACAATGAGCAGTTCTTC. This codes for CASSQDGVAGAYNEQFF.

This CDR3 reads CASSGRVQQPQHF. The DNA for the CDR3 is TGTGCCAGTAGTGGCAGGGTACAACAGCCCCAGCATTTT. V is TRBV19 and J is TRBJ1-5; tentatively, D is TRBD1 (5 bases). The CDR3 consists of 13 residues. Deletions cut 5 bases from V and 7 bases from J, with 12 bases between. Per germline, CDR1 LNHDA and CDR2 SQIVND (reference sequence). The whole variable domain, remainder taken from reference TRBV19 and TRBJ1-5, is DGGITQSPKYLFRKEGQNVTLSCEQNLNHDAMYWYRQDPGQGLRLIYYSQIVNDFQKGDIAEGYSVSREKKESFPLTVTSAQKNPTAFYLCASSGRVQQPQHFGDGTRLSIL.

There are a few counts of this clone. One base away lies a much larger clone, so this may be a sequencing read error. The same CDR3 arises from other DNA sequences in this sample as well. V gene TRBV4-1 combines with J gene TRBJ1-1, with D possibly matching TRBD1 (5 bases). Germline loops: CDR1 MGHRA, CDR2 YSYEKL. This CDR3 spans 16 amino acids. Trimming pared 0 bases from V and 4 bases from J, leaving 15 bases between. In nucleotides, the CDR3 is TGCGCCAGCAGCCAAGATGCGGCAGGGTGGTCCACTGAAGCTTTCTTT. Translating gives CASSQDAAGWSTEAFF.

The CDR3 here is CAWGGTGNYEQYF. CDR3 in DNA: TGTGCCTGGGGGGGGACAGGGAACTACGAGCAGTACTTC. The chain recombines TRBV30 with TRBJ2-5; the match to TRBD1 covers 9 bases. The J call may be faulty, since TRBJ2-7 better matches the DNA end. The CDR3 has 13 amino acids. Germline V gene lookup returns CDR1 GTSNPN and CDR2 SVGIG (reference sequence).

CDR3 nucleotides: TGTGCCAGCAGCTTAAGATCGAGCGGGGAAGAGACCCAGTACTTC. The encoded protein is CASSLRSSGEETQYF. The chain employs TRBV7-9 and TRBJ2-5, with 7 bases aligning to TRBD2. After removal of 2 bases from V and 3 bases from J, the junction contained 6 bases not matched to a gene. Germline lookup yields CDR1 SEHNR and CDR2 FQNEAQ (reference sequence). This CDR3 contains 15 residues.

V usage is TRBV7-9 and J usage is TRBJ1-2; 7 nucleotides align to TRBD1. The germline V gene encodes CDR1 SEHNR and CDR2 FQNEAQ (reference sequence). CDR3 length: 14 amino acids. Unmatched junction bases numbered 3, after V lost 3 bases and J lost 2 bases. The CDR3 DNA reads TGTGCCAGCAGCTTGGGACAGATCAACTATGGCTACACCTTC. This codes for CASSLGQINYGYTF.

V gene TRBV14 combines with J gene TRBJ1-2; 9 bases fit TRBD1. Germline-derived CDR1 and CDR2 are SGHDN and FVKESK. The CDR3 consists of 16 residues. The V gene end was trimmed by 4 bases and the J gene end by 2 bases; junction bases not matched to a gene: 8. This CDR3 is CASSPRPGTGNYGYTF. Written as DNA, the CDR3 is TGTGCCAGCAGCCCACGTCCCGGGACAGGGAACTATGGCTACACCTTC.

The V gene is TRBV10-3, the J gene TRBJ2-6, with 7 nucleotides matching TRBD2. This CDR3 is built from 17 residues. The J segment lost 0 bases and the V segment lost 4 bases, leaving 6 bases of the junction unmatched. Germline CDR1 reads ENHRY; CDR2 reads SYGVKD. CDR3 DNA sequence: TGTGCCATCAGTGGCTGGGGGGGAGACTCTGGGGCCAACGTCCTGACTTTC. Translation: CAISGWGGDSGANVLTF.